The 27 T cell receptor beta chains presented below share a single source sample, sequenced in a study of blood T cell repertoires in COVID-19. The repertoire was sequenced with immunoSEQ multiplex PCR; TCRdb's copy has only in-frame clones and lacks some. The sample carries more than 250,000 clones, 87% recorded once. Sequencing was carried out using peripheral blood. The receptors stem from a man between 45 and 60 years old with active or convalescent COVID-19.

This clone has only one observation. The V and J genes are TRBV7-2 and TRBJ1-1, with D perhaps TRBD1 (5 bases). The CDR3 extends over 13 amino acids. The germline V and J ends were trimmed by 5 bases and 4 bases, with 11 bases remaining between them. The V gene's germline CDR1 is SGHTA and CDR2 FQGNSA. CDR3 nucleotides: TGTGCCAGCAGCGCCACAGGTGGCACTGAAGCTTTCTTT. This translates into CASSATGGTEAFF.

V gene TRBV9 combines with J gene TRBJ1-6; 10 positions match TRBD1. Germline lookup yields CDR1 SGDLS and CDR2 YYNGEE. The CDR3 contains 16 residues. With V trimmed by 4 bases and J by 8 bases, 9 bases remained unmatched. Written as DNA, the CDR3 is TGTGCCAGCAGCCCCACCCTGACAGGGGGCGATTCACCCCTCCACTTT. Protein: CASSPTLTGGDSPLHF. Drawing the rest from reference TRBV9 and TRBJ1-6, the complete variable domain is DSGVTQTPKHLITATGQRVTLRCSPRSGDLSVYWYQQSLDQGLQFLIQYYNGEERAKGNILERFSAQQFPDLHSELNLSSLELGDSALYFCASSPTLTGGDSPLHFGNGTRLTVT.

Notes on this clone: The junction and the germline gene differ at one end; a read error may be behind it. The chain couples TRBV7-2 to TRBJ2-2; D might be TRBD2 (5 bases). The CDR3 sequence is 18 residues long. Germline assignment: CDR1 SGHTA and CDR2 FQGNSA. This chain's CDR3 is CASSLEAVSTLSTGELFF. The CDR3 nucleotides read TGTGCCAGCAGCTTAGAAGCAGTCAGTACCCTGAGCACCGGGGAACTGTTTTTT.

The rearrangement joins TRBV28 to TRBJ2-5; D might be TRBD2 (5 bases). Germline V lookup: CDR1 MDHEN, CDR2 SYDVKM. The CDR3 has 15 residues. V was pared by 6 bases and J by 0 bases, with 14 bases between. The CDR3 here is CASRTPGGNQETQYF. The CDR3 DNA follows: TGTGCCAGCAGGACGCCCGGAGGAAACCAAGAGACCCAGTACTTC.

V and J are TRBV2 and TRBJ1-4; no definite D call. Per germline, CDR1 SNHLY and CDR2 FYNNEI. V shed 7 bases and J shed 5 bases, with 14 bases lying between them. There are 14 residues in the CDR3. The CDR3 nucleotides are TGTGCCAGCAAGGGCCGACCGGGAAATGAAAAACTGTTTTTT. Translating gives CASKGRPGNEKLFF. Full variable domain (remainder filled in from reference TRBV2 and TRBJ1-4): EPEVTQTPSHQVTQMGQEVILRCVPISNHLYFYWYRQILGQKVEFLVSFYNNEISEKSEIFDDQFSVERPDGSNFTLKIRSTKLEDSAMYFCASKGRPGNEKLFFGSGTQLSVL.

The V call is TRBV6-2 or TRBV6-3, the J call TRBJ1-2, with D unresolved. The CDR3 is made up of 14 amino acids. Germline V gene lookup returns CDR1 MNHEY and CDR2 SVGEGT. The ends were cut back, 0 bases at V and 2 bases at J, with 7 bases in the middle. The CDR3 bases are TGTGCCAGCAGTTACTCGCCGCGAAACTATGGCTACACCTTC. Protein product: CASSYSPRNYGYTF.

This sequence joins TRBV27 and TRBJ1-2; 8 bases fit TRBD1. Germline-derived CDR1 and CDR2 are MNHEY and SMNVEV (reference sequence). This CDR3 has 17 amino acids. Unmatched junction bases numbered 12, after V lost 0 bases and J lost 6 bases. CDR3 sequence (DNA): TGTGCCAGCAGTTTATCGATGTCGAGGACAGGGCCCCATGGCTACACCTTC. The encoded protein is CASSLSMSRTGPHGYTF.

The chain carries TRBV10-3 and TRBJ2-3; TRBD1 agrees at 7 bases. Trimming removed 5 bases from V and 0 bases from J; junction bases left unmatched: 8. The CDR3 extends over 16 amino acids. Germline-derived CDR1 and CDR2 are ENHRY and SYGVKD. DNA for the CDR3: TGTGCCATCAGTCGCCGGGACAGTCGGAGCACAGATACGCAGTATTTT. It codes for CAISRRDSRSTDTQYF.

CDR3 DNA sequence: TGCGCCAGCAGCTTGGGTGGAGGGAACACTGAAGCTTTCTTT. Translated: CASSLGGGNTEAFF. The chain combines TRBV5-1 with TRBJ1-1; the D is unclear. Germline V gene lookup returns CDR1 SGHRS and CDR2 YFSETQ. The CDR3 covers 14 residues. Deletions cut 0 bases from V and 1 base from J, with 7 bases between.

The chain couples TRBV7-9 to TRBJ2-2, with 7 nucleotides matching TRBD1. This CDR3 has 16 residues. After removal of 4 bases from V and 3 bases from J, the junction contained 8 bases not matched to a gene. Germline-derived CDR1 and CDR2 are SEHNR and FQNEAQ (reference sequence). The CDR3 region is CASSSNRGVDTGELFF. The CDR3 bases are TGTGCCAGCAGCTCCAACAGGGGTGTAGACACCGGGGAGCTGTTTTTT. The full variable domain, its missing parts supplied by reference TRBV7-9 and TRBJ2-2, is DTGVSQNPRHKITKRGQNVTFRCDPISEHNRLYWYRQTLGQGPEFLTYFQNEAQLEKSRLLSDRFSAERPKGSFSTLEIQRTEQGDSAMYLCASSSNRGVDTGELFFGEGSRLTVL.

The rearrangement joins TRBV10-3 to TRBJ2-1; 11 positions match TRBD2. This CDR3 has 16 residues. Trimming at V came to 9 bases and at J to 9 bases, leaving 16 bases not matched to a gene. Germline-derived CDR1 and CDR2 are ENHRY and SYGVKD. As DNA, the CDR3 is TGTGCCATTCACCCCACTAGCGGGGGAAAGGTGGGTGAGCAGTTCTTC. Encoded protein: CAIHPTSGGKVGEQFF.

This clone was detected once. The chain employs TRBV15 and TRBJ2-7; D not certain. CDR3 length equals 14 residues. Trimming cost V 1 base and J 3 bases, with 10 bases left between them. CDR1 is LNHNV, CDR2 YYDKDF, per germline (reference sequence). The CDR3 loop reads CATSRAQHIYEQYF. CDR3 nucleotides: TGTGCCACCAGCAGAGCACAGCATATCTACGAGCAGTACTTC.

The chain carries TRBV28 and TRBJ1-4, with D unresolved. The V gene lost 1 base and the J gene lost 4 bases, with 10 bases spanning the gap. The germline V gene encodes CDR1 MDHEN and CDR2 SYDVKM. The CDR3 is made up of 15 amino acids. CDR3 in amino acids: CASSLSAAINEKLFF. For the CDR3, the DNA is TGTGCCAGCAGTTTATCTGCGGCCATTAATGAAAAACTGTTTTTT.

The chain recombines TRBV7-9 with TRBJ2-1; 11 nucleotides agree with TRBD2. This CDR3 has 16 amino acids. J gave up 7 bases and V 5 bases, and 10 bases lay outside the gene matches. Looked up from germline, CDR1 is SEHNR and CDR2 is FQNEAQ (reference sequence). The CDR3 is CASSTRLAGKGNEQFF. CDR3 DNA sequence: TGTGCCAGCAGCACCCGACTAGCGGGAAAAGGAAATGAGCAGTTCTTC.

The CDR3 region is CASSQGQDYGYTF. The CDR3 DNA sequence: TGTGCCAGCAGCCAGGGACAGGACTATGGCTACACCTTC. The V gene is TRBV7-9, the J gene TRBJ1-2; 8 bases align to TRBD1. CDR3 size: 13 residues. The V gene end was trimmed by 5 bases and the J gene end by 3 bases; junction bases not matched to a gene: 2. Germline CDR1 reads SEHNR; CDR2 reads FQNEAQ (reference sequence).

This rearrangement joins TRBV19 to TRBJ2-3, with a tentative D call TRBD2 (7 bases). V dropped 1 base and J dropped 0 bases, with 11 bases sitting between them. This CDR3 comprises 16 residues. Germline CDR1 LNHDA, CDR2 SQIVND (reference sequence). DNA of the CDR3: TGTGCCAGTAGTATAGGTCCGGGGGGCAGCACAGATACGCAGTATTTT. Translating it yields CASSIGPGGSTDTQYF.

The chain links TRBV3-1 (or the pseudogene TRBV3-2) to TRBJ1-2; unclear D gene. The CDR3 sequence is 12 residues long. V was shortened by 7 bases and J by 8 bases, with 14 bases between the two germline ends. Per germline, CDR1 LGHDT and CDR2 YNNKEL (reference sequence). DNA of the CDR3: TGTGCCAGCACCCGAGGAGCGTCGGGCTACACCTTC. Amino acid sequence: CASTRGASGYTF.

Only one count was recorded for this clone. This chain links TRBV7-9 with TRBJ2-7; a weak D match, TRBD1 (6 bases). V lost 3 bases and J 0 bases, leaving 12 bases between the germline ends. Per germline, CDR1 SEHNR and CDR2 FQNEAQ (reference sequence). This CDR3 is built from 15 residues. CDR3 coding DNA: TGTGCCAGCAGCTTGGGACATACGAGCTCCTACGAGCAGTACTTC. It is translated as CASSLGHTSSYEQYF.

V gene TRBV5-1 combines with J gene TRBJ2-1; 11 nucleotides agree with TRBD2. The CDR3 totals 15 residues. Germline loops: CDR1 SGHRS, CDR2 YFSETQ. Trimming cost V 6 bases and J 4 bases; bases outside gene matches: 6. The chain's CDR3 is CASNDGLAGYNEQFF. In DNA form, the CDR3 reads TGCGCCAGCAACGACGGACTAGCGGGTTACAATGAGCAGTTCTTC.

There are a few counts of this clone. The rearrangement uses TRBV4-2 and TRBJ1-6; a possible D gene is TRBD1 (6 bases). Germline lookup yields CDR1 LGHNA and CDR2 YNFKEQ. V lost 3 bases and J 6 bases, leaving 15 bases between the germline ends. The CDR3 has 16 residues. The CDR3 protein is CASSHETTGTNSPLHF. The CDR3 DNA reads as TGTGCCAGCAGCCATGAGACTACAGGGACTAATTCACCCCTCCACTTT.

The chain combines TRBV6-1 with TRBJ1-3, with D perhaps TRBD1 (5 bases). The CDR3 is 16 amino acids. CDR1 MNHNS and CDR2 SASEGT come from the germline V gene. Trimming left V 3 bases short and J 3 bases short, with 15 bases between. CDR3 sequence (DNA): TGTGCCAGCAGTGAGGACGGGACTTATAATGGAAACACCATATATTTT. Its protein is CASSEDGTYNGNTIYF.

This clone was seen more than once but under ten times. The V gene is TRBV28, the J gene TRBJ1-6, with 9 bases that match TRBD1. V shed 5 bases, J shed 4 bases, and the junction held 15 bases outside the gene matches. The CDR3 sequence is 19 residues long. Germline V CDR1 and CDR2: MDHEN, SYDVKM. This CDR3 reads CASSPSTGGGTFYNSPLHF. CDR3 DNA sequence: TGTGCCAGCAGTCCATCGACAGGGGGTGGCACTTTTTATAATTCACCCCTCCACTTT. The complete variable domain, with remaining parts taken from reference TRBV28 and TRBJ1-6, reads DVKVTQSSRYLVKRTGEKVFLECVQDMDHENMFWYRQDPGLGLRLIYFSYDVKMKEKGDIPEGYSVSREKKERFSLILESASTNQTSMYLCASSPSTGGGTFYNSPLHFGNGTRLTVT.

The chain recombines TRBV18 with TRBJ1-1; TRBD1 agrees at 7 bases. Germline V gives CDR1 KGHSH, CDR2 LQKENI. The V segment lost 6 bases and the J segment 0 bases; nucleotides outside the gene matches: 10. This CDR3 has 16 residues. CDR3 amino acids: CASSPPGTAMNTEAFF. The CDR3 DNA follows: TGTGCCAGCTCGCCGCCTGGGACAGCCATGAACACTGAAGCTTTCTTT. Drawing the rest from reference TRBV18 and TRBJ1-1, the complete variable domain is NAGVMQNPRHLVRRRGQEARLRCSPMKGHSHVYWYRQLPEEGLKFMVYLQKENIIDESGMPKERFSAEFPKEGPSILRIQQVVRGDSAAYFCASSPPGTAMNTEAFFGQGTRLTVV.

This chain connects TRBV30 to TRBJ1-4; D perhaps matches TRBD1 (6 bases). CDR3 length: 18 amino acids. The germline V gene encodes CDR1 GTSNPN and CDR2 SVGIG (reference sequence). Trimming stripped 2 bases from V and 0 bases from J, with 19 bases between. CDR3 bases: TGTGCCTGGAGTTCTCTCCTTGACAGGTCAACAACTAATGAAAAACTGTTTTTT. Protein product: CAWSSLLDRSTTNEKLFF.

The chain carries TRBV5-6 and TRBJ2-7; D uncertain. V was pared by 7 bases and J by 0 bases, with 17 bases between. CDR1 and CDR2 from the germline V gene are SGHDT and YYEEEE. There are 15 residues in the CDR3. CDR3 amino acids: CASFSRAKSSYEQYF. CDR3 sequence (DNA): TGTGCCAGCTTTAGTAGAGCGAAAAGCTCCTACGAGCAGTACTTC. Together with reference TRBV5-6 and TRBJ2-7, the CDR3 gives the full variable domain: DAGVTQSPTHLIKTRGQQVTLRCSPKSGHDTVSWYQQALGQGPQFIFQYYEEEERQRGNFPDRFSGHQFPNYSSELNVNALLLGDSALYLCASFSRAKSSYEQYFGPGTRLTVT.

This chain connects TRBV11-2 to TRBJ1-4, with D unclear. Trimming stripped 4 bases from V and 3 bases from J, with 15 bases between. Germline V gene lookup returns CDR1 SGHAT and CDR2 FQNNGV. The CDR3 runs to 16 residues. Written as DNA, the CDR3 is TGTGCCAGCAGCTCCGTCTCGCGGACTCCTAATGAAAAACTGTTTTTT. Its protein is CASSSVSRTPNEKLFF. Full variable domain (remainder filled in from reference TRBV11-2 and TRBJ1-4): EAGVAQSPRYKIIEKRQSVAFWCNPISGHATLYWYQQILGQGPKLLIQFQNNGVVDDSQLPKDRFSAERLKGVDSTLKIQPAKLEDSAVYLCASSSVSRTPNEKLFFGSGTQLSVL.

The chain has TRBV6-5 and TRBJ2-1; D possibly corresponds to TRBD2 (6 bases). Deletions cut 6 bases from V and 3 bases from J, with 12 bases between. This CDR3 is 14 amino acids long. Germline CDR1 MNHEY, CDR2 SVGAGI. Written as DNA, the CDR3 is TGTGCCAGCAGACAGGCGGGATTCTACAATGAGCAGTTCTTC. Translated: CASRQAGFYNEQFF.